This paragraph covers one T cell receptor (beta chain) sequence. The sample is drawn from a study of blood T cell repertoires in COVID-19. Study details: Spain, Italy and the United States supplied samples that represented acute and convalescent COVID-19. The analysed material was cDNA or gDNA that came from T cells, B-cell-depleted T cells, or PBMCs.

Trimming pared 7 bases from V and 6 bases from J, leaving 10 bases between. CDR3 length: 12 amino acids. Germline CDR1 reads SNHLY; CDR2 reads FYNNEI. Original analysis: Reference gene primer amplification gave estimated nucleated cell counts. Clones were read by immunoSEQ multiplex PCR, and TCRdb kept only the in-frame ones, dropping some. V, J and clone size are taken as reported in that table, and D and trimming were inferred from the DNA itself. Among about 140,000 clones listed, more than 80% were seen once. The sequencing input was peripheral blood. The TCR was taken from a human donor in a cohort sampled during active COVID-19. The rearrangement uses TRBV2 and TRBJ2-1; D is unresolved. The CDR3 loop reads CASTGSTNEQFF. The CDR3 DNA follows: TGTGCCAGCACGGGTAGTACCAATGAGCAGTTCTTC.